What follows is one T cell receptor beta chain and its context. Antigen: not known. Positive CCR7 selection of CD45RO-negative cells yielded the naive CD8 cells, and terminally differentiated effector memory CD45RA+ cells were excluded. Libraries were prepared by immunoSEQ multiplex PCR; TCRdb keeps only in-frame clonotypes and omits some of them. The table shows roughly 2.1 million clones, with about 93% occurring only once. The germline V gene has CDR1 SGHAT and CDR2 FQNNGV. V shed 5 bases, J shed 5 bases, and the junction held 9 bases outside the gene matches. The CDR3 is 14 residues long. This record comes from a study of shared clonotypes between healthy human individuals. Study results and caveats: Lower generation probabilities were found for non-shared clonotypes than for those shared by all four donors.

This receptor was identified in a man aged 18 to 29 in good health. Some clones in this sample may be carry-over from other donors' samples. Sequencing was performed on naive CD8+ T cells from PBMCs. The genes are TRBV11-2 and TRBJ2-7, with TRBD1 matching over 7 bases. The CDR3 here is CASSRQGVAHEQYF. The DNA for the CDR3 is TGTGCCAGCAGCCGACAGGGTGTCGCCCACGAGCAGTACTTC.